This TCR beta chain originates from a study of tumor-infiltrating lymphocytes in primary liver carcinoma. Study background: Aged between 30 and 69 years, the patients were men and women.

It was unsorted whole blood that yielded blood RNA, and germline DNA was also extracted. Chronic HBV infection was present in the patients, who were treatment-naive. Regarding the study as a whole: For tumor-adjacent and tumor-blood pairs, overlap was less than that seen for tumor region pairs.

This clonotype was counted once. Its antigen is as yet unknown. A much bigger clone sits one base away, suggesting this may be a read error. The researchers produced TCR beta cDNA from around 500 ng total RNA with a constant-region primer. Three nested multiplex PCR rounds, a slightly modified ARM-PCR method, built the TCR beta libraries. Rounds one and two of PCR, each of about 10 cycles, were primed with TRBV1-TRBV30 forward primers and a C-beta reverse primer. TCRdb recomputed calls from the multiplex PCR reads with MiXCR, one row per CDR3 protein. The table records approximately 300,000 distinct CDR3 sequences, 50% to 70% of them present only once. Germline values: CDR1 SGHAT, CDR2 FQNNGV. This CDR3 comprises 14 residues.

The source of this sequence is a man aged 40-55 years with primary liver carcinoma and hepatitis B virus infection. Material for sequencing was peripheral blood. This chain uses TRBV11-2 with TRBJ2-1, with TRBD2 as a possible D gene (5 bases). The CDR3 is CASRLGQSGDEQFF. The CDR3 DNA reads as TGTGCCAGCCGCTTAGGCCAATCCGGGGATGAGCAGTTCTTC.